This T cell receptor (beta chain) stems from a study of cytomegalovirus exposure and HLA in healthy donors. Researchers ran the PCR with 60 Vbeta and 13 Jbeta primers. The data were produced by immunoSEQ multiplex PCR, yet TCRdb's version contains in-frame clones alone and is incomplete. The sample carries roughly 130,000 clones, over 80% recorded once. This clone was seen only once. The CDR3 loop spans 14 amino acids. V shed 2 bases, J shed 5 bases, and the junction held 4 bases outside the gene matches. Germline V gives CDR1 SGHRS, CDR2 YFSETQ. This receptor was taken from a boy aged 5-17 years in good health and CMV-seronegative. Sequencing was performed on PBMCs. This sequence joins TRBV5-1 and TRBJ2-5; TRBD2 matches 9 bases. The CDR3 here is CASSFAGGEETQYF. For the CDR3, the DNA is TGCGCCAGCAGCTTCGCGGGAGGGGAGGAGACCCAGTACTTC.